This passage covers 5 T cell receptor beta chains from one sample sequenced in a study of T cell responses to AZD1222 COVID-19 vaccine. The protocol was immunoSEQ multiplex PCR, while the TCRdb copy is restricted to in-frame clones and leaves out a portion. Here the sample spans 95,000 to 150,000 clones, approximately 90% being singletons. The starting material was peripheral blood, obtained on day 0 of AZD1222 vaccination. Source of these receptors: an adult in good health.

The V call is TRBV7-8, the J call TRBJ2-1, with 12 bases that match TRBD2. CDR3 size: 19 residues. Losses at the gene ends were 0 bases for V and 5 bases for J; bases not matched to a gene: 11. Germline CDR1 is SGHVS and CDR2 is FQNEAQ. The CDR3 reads CASSLARLAGGPRNNEQFF. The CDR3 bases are TGTGCCAGCAGCTTAGCCCGGCTAGCGGGAGGGCCAAGGAACAATGAGCAGTTCTTC.

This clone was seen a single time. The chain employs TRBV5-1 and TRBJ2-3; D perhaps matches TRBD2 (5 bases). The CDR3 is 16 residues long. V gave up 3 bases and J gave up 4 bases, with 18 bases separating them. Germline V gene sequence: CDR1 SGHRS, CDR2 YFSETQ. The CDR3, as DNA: TGCGCCAGCAGCTCTAATAGCGCGACCGGGGCAGATACGCAGTATTTT. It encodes CASSSNSATGADTQYF.

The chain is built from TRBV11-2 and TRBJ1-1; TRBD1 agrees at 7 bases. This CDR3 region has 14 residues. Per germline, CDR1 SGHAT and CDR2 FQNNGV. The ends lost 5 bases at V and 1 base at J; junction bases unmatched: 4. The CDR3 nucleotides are TGTGCCAGCAGCGCGGGACAGCCGAACACTGAAGCTTTCTTT. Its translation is CASSAGQPNTEAFF.

The CDR3: CASSLSKGTYNEQFF. The DNA of the CDR3 is TGTGCCAGCAGTTTATCGAAGGGGACCTACAATGAGCAGTTCTTC. The rearrangement uses TRBV27 and TRBJ2-1; possibly TRBD1 for D (5 bases). CDR3 length: 15 residues. Deletions cut 0 bases from V and 2 bases from J, with 8 bases between. CDR1 is MNHEY, CDR2 SMNVEV, per germline (reference sequence).

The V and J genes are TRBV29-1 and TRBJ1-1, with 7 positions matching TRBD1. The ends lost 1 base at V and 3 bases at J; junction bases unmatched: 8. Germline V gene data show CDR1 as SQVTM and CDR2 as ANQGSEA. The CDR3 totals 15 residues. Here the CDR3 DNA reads TGCAGCGTTGAAGGGGACAGCGGGGCTTACACTGAAGCTTTCTTT. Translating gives CSVEGDSGAYTEAFF.